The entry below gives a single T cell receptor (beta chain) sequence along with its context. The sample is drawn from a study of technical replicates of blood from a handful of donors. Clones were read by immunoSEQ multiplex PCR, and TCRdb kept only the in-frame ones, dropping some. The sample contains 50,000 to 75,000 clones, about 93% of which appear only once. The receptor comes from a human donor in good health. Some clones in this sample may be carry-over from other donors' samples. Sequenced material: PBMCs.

CDR3 DNA: TGTGCCAGCAGTTACTCACTAGCGGGAGGCTACGAGCAGTACTTC. It codes for CASSYSLAGGYEQYF. This chain links TRBV6-5 with TRBJ2-7; 12 nucleotides align to TRBD2. Germline V lookup: CDR1 MNHEY, CDR2 SVGAGI. The CDR3 totals 15 residues. The V and J ends lost 0 bases and 3 bases, in that order; junction bases with no gene match: 0.